The rows below give T cell receptor beta chains drawn from one sample of a study of beta chain features in type 1 diabetes. Sequencing was performed with immunoSEQ multiplex PCR; in TCRdb, only in-frame clones are kept and a portion is missing. The sample has approximately 470,000 clones; approximately 31% are singletons. The sample was naive CD4+ T cells from blood. These receptors all stem from a man between 18 and 29 years old in good health. Both conserved end residues are part of each CDR3. A D gene is named only where the DNA matches it firmly. A clone size is listed for some rows: how often the clone was seen (once, few, many), or a class if it is expanded.

j_call,v_call,d_call,clone_size,cdr3_nt,cdr3_aa
TRBJ2-7,TRBV30,TRBD1,few,TGTGCCTACAATAGGGACAGCTACGAGCAGTACTTC,CAYNRDSYEQYF
TRBJ2-5,TRBV7-8,NA,NA,TGTGCCAGCAGCCCGCCTAATAACAGGGCCTCGAGGGAGACCCAGTACTTC,CASSPPNNRASRETQYF
TRBJ1-1,TRBV10-3,NA,NA,TGTGCCATCAGAATGAACACTGAAGCTTTCTTT,CAIRMNTEAFF
TRBJ2-7,TRBV9,TRBD1,NA,TGTGCCAGCAGTTTGGACAGGTCCCACGAGCAGTACTTC,CASSLDRSHEQYF
TRBJ2-7,TRBV7-9,NA,once,TGTGCCAGCAGCTCTACCGACCGGGACACCTACGAGCAGTACTTC,CASSSTDRDTYEQYF
TRBJ1-5,TRBV28,NA,few,TGTGCCAGCAGCACAACAGGGACGGGCAATCAGCCCCAGCATTTT,CASSTTGTGNQPQHF
TRBJ2-1,TRBV19,NA,NA,TGTGCCAGTAGTATTTCTCGGCCGCCGAGGAATGAGCAGTTCTTC,CASSISRPPRNEQFF
TRBJ2-3,TRBV10-3,NA,NA,TGTGCCATCAGTGAGTCGGGCTCAGATACGCAGTATTTT,CAISESGSDTQYF
TRBJ1-2,TRBV30,TRBD1,few,TGTGCCTGGAGTAGACAGGGAGGGTATGGCTACACCTTC,CAWSRQGGYGYTF
TRBJ2-3,TRBV7-2,TRBD2,few,TGTGCCAGCAGCCTAGCGGGAGCGGTAGATACGCAGTATTTT,CASSLAGAVDTQYF
TRBJ2-4,TRBV5-1,TRBD2,NA,TGCGCCAGCGGGGCGGGACTAGCGACGGACATTCAGTACTTC,CASGAGLATDIQYF
TRBJ2-7,TRBV7-3,NA,NA,TGTGCCAGCAGCTTAAGTTTGGGGGACGAGCAGTACTTC,CASSLSLGDEQYF
TRBJ2-3,TRBV7-2,NA,few,TGTGCCAGCACAATACCGGGGGGCCTAAGCACAGATACGCAGTATTTT,CASTIPGGLSTDTQYF
TRBJ2-1,TRBV30,TRBD2,NA,TGTGCCTGGAGTGTACTAGCGGGTAATGAGCAGTTCTTC,CAWSVLAGNEQFF
TRBJ2-1,TRBV14,NA,NA,TGTGCCAGCAGCCTCAACCCCACGTTCAATGAGCAGTTCTTC,CASSLNPTFNEQFF
TRBJ2-1,TRBV9,NA,NA,TGTGCCAGCAGCGTCCAGGGGCGCAATGAGCAGTTCTTC,CASSVQGRNEQFF
TRBJ1-1,TRBV30,NA,NA,TGTGCCTGGAGTGCCGAATACACTGAAGCTTTCTTT,CAWSAEYTEAFF
TRBJ1-1,TRBV20-1,NA,NA,TGCAGCTCCGGTTTCAGCCGAGGAGCTTTCTTT,CSSGFSRGAFF
TRBJ2-1,TRBV10-3,TRBD2,few,TGTGCCATCAGTGATATATCCGGCCGCGGACTAGCGGGAGCCAATGAGCAGTTCTTC,CAISDISGRGLAGANEQFF
TRBJ2-1,TRBV30,NA,NA,TGTGCCTGGAGTGTCGGGACCGTGGGGAATGAGCAGTTCTTC,CAWSVGTVGNEQFF
TRBJ2-7,TRBV20-1,NA,NA,TGCAGTGCCACTAGGTACGAGCAGTACTTC,CSATRYEQYF
TRBJ1-5,TRBV6-6,NA,NA,TGTGCCAGCAGTTACAGGGGAGGAGAACCCCAGCATTTT,CASSYRGGEPQHF
TRBJ2-7,TRBV19,TRBD1,NA,TGTGCCAGTAGTATATTGGCAGGGGGATACGAGCAGTACTTC,CASSILAGGYEQYF
TRBJ2-6,TRBV2,NA,few,TGTGCCAGCATCCGGGACACCGGGGGTGGGGCCAACGTCCTGACTTTC,CASIRDTGGGANVLTF
TRBJ2-1,TRBV2,NA,NA,TGTGCCAGCAGTAGGGAGGGGGCAGCGACCGTTGAGCAGTTCTTC,CASSREGAATVEQFF
TRBJ2-1,TRBV7-7,NA,NA,TGTGCTAGCAGCTTAGAGCTCAGGGCAGGCTACAATGAGCAGTTCTTC,CASSLELRAGYNEQFF
TRBJ1-4,TRBV2,NA,NA,TGTGCCAGCAGTGTACGACAGACTAATGAAAAACTGTTTTTT,CASSVRQTNEKLFF
TRBJ2-4,TRBV9,NA,few,TGTGCCAGCAGCGTAGGTAGTCTAGCCAAAAACATTCAGTACTTC,CASSVGSLAKNIQYF
TRBJ2-5,TRBV4-2,TRBD2,few,TGTGCCAGCAGCCAAGAGGCTAGCGGGACAGAGACCCAGTACTTC,CASSQEASGTETQYF
TRBJ2-3,TRBV7-2,TRBD2,few,TGTGCCAGCAGCTTGACTAGCGGGAGGTCTGATACGCAGTATTTT,CASSLTSGRSDTQYF
TRBJ2-2,TRBV7-2,NA,once,TGTGCCAGCAGCTTAGGAGGGACTGTGAACACCGGGGAGCTGTTTTTT,CASSLGGTVNTGELFF
TRBJ2-3,TRBV5-6,NA,NA,TGTGCCAGCAGCACCCCGGGCGGGAATACTCGCCTTACGCAGTATTTT,CASSTPGGNTRLTQYF
TRBJ2-1,TRBV6-5,TRBD2,NA,TGTGCCAGCAGTTACCGGCTAGCGGAACATGAGCAGTTCTTC,CASSYRLAEHEQFF
TRBJ1-3,TRBV7-9,NA,few,TGTGCCAGCAGCTTAATGTGGGACACCATATATTTT,CASSLMWDTIYF
TRBJ1-2,TRBV7-9,NA,NA,TGTGCCAGCAGCTTAGGCCGGGGGGCTAACTATGGCTACACCTTC,CASSLGRGANYGYTF
TRBJ2-7,TRBV19,NA,once,TGTGCCAGTAGTATCGGGACGGAGGGCGAGCAGTACTTC,CASSIGTEGEQYF
TRBJ1-4,TRBV27,NA,once,TGTGCCAGCAGCCCTCTGCGGGGGAGCGCAACTAATGAAAAACTGTTTTTT,CASSPLRGSATNEKLFF
TRBJ2-7,TRBV7-6,TRBD1,NA,TGTGCCAGCAGCCCGCGACAGGGGGCCACCTCCTACGAGCAGTACTTC,CASSPRQGATSYEQYF
TRBJ2-1,TRBV5-1,TRBD2,few,TGCGCCAGCAGCTCTACTAGCGGGGTATACAATGAGCAGTTCTTC,CASSSTSGVYNEQFF
TRBJ2-5,TRBV30,NA,few,TGTGCCTGGAGGTCTTTAGGGGAGACCCAGTACTTC,CAWRSLGETQYF
TRBJ2-3,TRBV25-1,TRBD2,NA,TGTGCCAGCAGTCTAGCGGGAGCGGGAGATACGCAGTATTTT,CASSLAGAGDTQYF
TRBJ2-3,TRBV2,NA,NA,TGTGCCAGCGGTACAGGACGTCAGTATTTT,CASGTGRQYF
TRBJ2-3,TRBV4-2,NA,once,TGTGCCAGCAGCCAAGGGTTAGCATCAGATACGCAGTATTTT,CASSQGLASDTQYF
TRBJ2-2,TRBV7-2,NA,NA,TGTGCCAGCAGGGAGCGAATTACCGGGGAGCTGTTTTTT,CASRERITGELFF
TRBJ1-1,TRBV30,NA,few,TGTGGGCTATCGACAGATACCAACACTGAAGCTTTCTTT,CGLSTDTNTEAFF
TRBJ1-5,TRBV30,NA,NA,TGTGCCTGGAGCGCCACCGGGGTGGCCCAGCATTTT,CAWSATGVAQHF